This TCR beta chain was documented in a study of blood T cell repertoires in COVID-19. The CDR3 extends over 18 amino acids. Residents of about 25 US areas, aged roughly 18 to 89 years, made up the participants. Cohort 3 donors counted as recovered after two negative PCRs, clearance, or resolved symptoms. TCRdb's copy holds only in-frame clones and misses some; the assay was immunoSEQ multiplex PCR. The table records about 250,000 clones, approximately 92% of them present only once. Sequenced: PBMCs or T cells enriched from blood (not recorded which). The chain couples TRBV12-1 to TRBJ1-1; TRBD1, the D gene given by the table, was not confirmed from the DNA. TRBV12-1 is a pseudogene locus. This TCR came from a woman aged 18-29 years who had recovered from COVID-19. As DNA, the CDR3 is TGTGCCAGCAGCGTACCGGATCACCGCGGGACAGAGAACACTGAAGCTTTCTTT. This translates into CASSVPDHRGTENTEAFF.